This TCR beta chain derives from a study of CD8 T cells in ankylosing spondylitis. TCRdb independently ran MiXCR on the 5' RACE reads; one entry per CDR3 protein. The table lists tens of thousands of distinct CDR3 sequences, over 5% of them singletons, with 5% in the top ten. This clonotype originated in a male donor with ankylosing spondylitis. The sample taken for sequencing was synovial fluid, either unsorted or a sorted T cell fraction (not recorded which).

Here the CDR3 reads CASSVDGRSVDGYTF. The DNA of the CDR3 is TGTGCCAGCAGCGTAGATGGACGATCTGTTGATGGCTACACCTTC. The chain uses TRBV9 and TRBJ1-2, with D unresolved. Germline CDR1 and CDR2: SGDLS and YYNGEE. This CDR3 is built from 15 residues. With 0 bases removed from V and 6 bases from J, the gap between germline ends came to 15 bases.